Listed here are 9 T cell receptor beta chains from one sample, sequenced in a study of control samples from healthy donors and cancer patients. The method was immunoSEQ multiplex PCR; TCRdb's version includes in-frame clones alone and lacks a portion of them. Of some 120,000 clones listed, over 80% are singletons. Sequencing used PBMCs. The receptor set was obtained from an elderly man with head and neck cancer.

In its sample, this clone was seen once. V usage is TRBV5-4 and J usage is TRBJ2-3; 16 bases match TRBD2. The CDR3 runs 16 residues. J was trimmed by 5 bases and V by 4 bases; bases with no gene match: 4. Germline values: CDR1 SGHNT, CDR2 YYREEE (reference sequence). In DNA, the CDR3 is TGTGCCAGCAGCACTGGGACTAGCGGGGGGGAAGATACGCAGTATTTT. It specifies CASSTGTSGGEDTQYF.

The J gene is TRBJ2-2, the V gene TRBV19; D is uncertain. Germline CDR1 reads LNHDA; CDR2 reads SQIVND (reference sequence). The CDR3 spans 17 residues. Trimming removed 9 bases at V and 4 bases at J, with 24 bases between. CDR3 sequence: CASSRSMGSIFTGELFF. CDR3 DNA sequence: TGTGCCAGCTCCCGAAGTATGGGTAGTATTTTCACCGGGGAGCTGTTTTTT. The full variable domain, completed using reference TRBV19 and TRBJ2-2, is DGGITQSPKYLFRKEGQNVTLSCEQNLNHDAMYWYRQDPGQGLRLIYYSQIVNDFQKGDIAEGYSVSREKKESFPLTVTSAQKNPTAFYLCASSRSMGSIFTGELFFGEGSRLTVL.

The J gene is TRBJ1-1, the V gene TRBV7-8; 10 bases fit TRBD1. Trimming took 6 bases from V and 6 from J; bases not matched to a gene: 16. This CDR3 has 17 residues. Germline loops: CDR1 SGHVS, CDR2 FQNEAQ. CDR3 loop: CASSPRTGGILSAEAFF. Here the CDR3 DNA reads TGTGCCAGCAGTCCCAGGACAGGGGGAATTTTGAGTGCTGAAGCTTTCTTT. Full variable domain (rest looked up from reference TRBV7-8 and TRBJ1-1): GAGVSQSPRYKVAKRGQDVALRCDPISGHVSLFWYQQALGQGPEFLTYFQNEAQLDKSGLPSDRFFAERPEGSVSTLKIQRTQQEDSAVYLCASSPRTGGILSAEAFFGQGTRLTVV.

DNA of the CDR3: TGTGCCAGCAGCTTAGAGCGGGGGAGCTATGGCTACACCTTC. The encoded protein is CASSLERGSYGYTF. This chain links TRBV11-2 with TRBJ1-2, with D perhaps TRBD1 (5 bases). The CDR3 sequence is 14 residues long. The ends were cut back, 0 bases at V and 4 bases at J, with 9 bases in the middle. CDR1 is SGHAT, CDR2 FQNNGV, per germline.

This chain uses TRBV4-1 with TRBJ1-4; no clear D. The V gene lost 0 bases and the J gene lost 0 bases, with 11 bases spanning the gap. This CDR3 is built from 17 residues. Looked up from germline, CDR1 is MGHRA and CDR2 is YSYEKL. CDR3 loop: CASSQDLDPPTNEKLFF. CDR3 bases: TGCGCCAGCAGCCAAGATCTGGATCCCCCAACTAATGAAAAACTGTTTTTT.

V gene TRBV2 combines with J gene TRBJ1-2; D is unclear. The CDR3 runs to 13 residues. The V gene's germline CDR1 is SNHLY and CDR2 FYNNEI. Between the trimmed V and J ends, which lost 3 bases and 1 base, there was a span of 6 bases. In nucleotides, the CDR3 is TGTGCCAGCAGTGAGCACAGTAACTATGGCTACACCTTC. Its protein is CASSEHSNYGYTF.

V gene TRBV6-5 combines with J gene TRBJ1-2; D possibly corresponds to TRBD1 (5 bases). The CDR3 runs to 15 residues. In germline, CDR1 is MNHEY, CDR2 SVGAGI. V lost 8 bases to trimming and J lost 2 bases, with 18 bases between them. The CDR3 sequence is CASYLGGGRNYGYTF. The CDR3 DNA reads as TGTGCCAGCTACCTTGGGGGAGGACGAAACTATGGCTACACCTTC.

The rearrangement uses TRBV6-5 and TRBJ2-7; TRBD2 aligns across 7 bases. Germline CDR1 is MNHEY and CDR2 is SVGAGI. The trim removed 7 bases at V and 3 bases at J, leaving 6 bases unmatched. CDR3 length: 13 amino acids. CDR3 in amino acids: CASTPGRDYEQYF. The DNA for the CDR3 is TGTGCCAGCACCCCGGGGAGGGACTACGAGCAGTACTTC.

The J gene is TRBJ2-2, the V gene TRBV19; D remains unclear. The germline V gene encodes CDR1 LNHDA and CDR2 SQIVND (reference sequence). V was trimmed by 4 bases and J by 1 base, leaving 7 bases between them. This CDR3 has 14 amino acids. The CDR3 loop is CASSRVLNTGELFF. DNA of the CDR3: TGTGCCAGTAGTAGGGTTTTGAACACCGGGGAGCTGTTTTTT.